The rows below give T cell receptor beta chains drawn from one sample of a study of blood T cell repertoires in COVID-19. Clones were read by immunoSEQ multiplex PCR, and TCRdb kept only the in-frame ones, dropping some. The data contain hundreds of thousands of clones, approximately 89% of them seen just once; the ten biggest clones take up 3.5% to 4.5%. Sequencing was performed on PBMCs or T cells enriched from blood (not recorded which). All receptors come from a woman in her 30s with acute COVID-19. CDR3s include the opening cysteine and the closing phenylalanine or tryptophan. A D gene is named only where the DNA matches it firmly. Rows may omit the clone size; those that give it use once, few, many or a size class.

J,V,D,size,DNA,CDR3
TRBJ2-7,TRBV19,TRBD1,.,TGTGCCAGTAGTAAGACAGGGCTCCCTTTCTACGAGCAGTACTTC,CASSKTGLPFYEQYF
TRBJ1-4,TRBV9,.,.,TGTGCCAGCAGCGTAGCGGGGGGTACTAATGAAAAACTGTTTTTT,CASSVAGGTNEKLFF
TRBJ2-2,TRBV5-1,.,.,TGCGCCAGCAGCTTGGACCGCGCCGGGGAGCTGTTTTTT,CASSLDRAGELFF
TRBJ1-1,TRBV7-2,.,once,TGTGCCAGCAGCTTAGTGGCGGGACCACACACTGAAGCTTTCTTT,CASSLVAGPHTEAFF
TRBJ1-4,TRBV19,.,.,TGTGCCAGTAGCCTCCCGGGTCTTCCTATATTTAATGAAAAACTGTTTTTT,CASSLPGLPIFNEKLFF
TRBJ1-3,TRBV19,.,.,TGTGCCAGTGGGCCCTCTGGAAACACCATATATTTT,CASGPSGNTIYF
TRBJ1-3,TRBV5-1,TRBD1,.,TGCGCCAGCAGCCTAGAGACAGGGACTGGAAACACCATATATTTT,CASSLETGTGNTIYF
TRBJ1-1,TRBV19,TRBD1,.,TGTGCCAGTAGTATAGTGGGACAGGTGAACACTGAAGCTTTCTTT,CASSIVGQVNTEAFF
TRBJ2-4,TRBV5-5,.,.,TGTGCCAGCACCCCTGGGGGCTTGGAGGCCAAAAACATTCAGTACTTC,CASTPGGLEAKNIQYF
TRBJ2-1,TRBV20-1,TRBD2,once,TGCAGTGCTAGTGAGCGGGGGGGAGTTTATGAGCAGTTCTTC,CSASERGGVYEQFF
TRBJ1-2,TRBV6-5,.,once,TGTGCCAGCAGGGGACTGGGGGGAAACTATGGCTACACCTTC,CASRGLGGNYGYTF
TRBJ1-3,TRBV7-2,.,.,TGTGCCAGCAGCGAGGGGGTAGGGACACTCGGAAGAACCATATATTTT,CASSEGVGTLGRTIYF
TRBJ2-7,TRBV7-6,.,.,TGTGCCAGCAGCCAAAGCCGGGGGGCCTCCTACGAGCAGTACTTC,CASSQSRGASYEQYF
TRBJ1-1,TRBV10-3,.,.,TGTGCCATCAGTGACGGGAACACTGAAGCTTTCTTT,CAISDGNTEAFF
TRBJ1-2,TRBV30,.,.,TGTGCCTGGAGTGCCAGGAACTATGGCTACACCTTC,CAWSARNYGYTF
TRBJ1-3,TRBV5-1,.,.,TGCGCCAGCAGCCCCGACGGAGACTCTGGAAACACCATATATTTT,CASSPDGDSGNTIYF
TRBJ2-7,TRBV6-5,TRBD1,.,TGTGCCAGCAGTTACGGGACAGGGAAGGCCTACGAGCAGTACTTC,CASSYGTGKAYEQYF
TRBJ1-3,TRBV11-2,TRBD1,.,TGTGCCAGCAGCTTGACTTCAGGGGGATCGGTCGGAAACACCATATATTTT,CASSLTSGGSVGNTIYF
TRBJ1-6,TRBV7-6,.,.,TGTGCCAGCAGCAAGGGAGGGTGGCGGGATAATTCACCCCTCCACTTT,CASSKGGWRDNSPLHF
TRBJ2-1,TRBV15,.,.,TGTGCCACCGGACCCACCGAGGGGTTCTTC,CATGPTEGFF
TRBJ2-1,TRBV9,.,.,TGTGCCAGCAGCGTAGACGGGATCAGCTACAATGAGCAGTTCTTC,CASSVDGISYNEQFF
TRBJ2-2,TRBV18,.,.,TGTGCCAGCTCACCGATCGGACAGCCGGAAGGGGCCGGGGAGCTGTTTTTT,CASSPIGQPEGAGELFF
TRBJ1-2,TRBV15,.,once,TGTGCCACCAGCAGAGACCAGTCGGGGGGCAGTGGCTACACCTTC,CATSRDQSGGSGYTF
TRBJ1-3,TRBV7-9,.,.,TGTGCCAGCAGCTTATCAGGGGCTGGAAACACCATATATTTT,CASSLSGAGNTIYF
TRBJ2-7,TRBV18,.,.,TGTGCCAGCTCACCATCTCAGGTCGGGGGGCACGAGCAGTACTTC,CASSPSQVGGHEQYF
TRBJ1-4,TRBV5-6,.,.,TGTGCCAGCAGCTTCTTGGCGGGAGGAGGGTCGGAAAAACTGTTTTTT,CASSFLAGGGSEKLFF
TRBJ2-7,TRBV28,TRBD1,few,TGTGCCAGCAATTTCCCGGGACAGGCCTACGAGCAGTACTTC,CASNFPGQAYEQYF
TRBJ2-5,TRBV10-2,TRBD1,.,TGCGCCAGCAGGGGACAGGGGGCATGGGAGACCCAGTACTTC,CASRGQGAWETQYF
TRBJ2-7,TRBV4-3,TRBD1,.,TGCGCCAGCAGCCAGAGCAGGGGGCAAGGCGAGCAGTACTTC,CASSQSRGQGEQYF
TRBJ2-2,TRBV19,TRBD1,.,TGTGCCAGTAGTCTACGACAGGGAAACACCGGGGAGCTGTTTTTT,CASSLRQGNTGELFF
TRBJ1-1,TRBV5-6,.,.,TGTGCCAGCAGCTTGGTTCGGGGGTACACTGAAGCTTTCTTT,CASSLVRGYTEAFF
TRBJ1-1,TRBV10-3,TRBD1,.,TGTGCCATCAGTGTCAATCCGGACAGGGGTACTGAAGCTTTCTTT,CAISVNPDRGTEAFF
TRBJ2-7,TRBV6-5,TRBD1,once,TGTGCCAGCATCGGGACAGGGAACTACGAGCAGTACTTC,CASIGTGNYEQYF
TRBJ1-3,TRBV7-7,.,.,TGTGCCAGCAGTTCTGGCCCTAGCGCTGGAAACACCATATATTTT,CASSSGPSAGNTIYF
TRBJ2-7,TRBV6-5,TRBD2,.,TGTGCCAGCAGTTACCCTAGCGGATCCTCCTACGAGCAGTACTTC,CASSYPSGSSYEQYF
TRBJ1-5,TRBV7-9,.,.,TGTGCCAGCAGCTCGGGGGGAGGAAATCAGCCCCAGCATTTT,CASSSGGGNQPQHF
TRBJ1-2,TRBV9,TRBD1,.,TGTGCCAGCAGCGCACCCCGGGACAGCATCTATGGCTACACCTTC,CASSAPRDSIYGYTF
TRBJ2-1,TRBV5-1,TRBD2,.,TGCGCCAGCAGCCCTCTGGCGGGGGGGCGTAATGAGCAGTTCTTC,CASSPLAGGRNEQFF
TRBJ2-7,TRBV7-2,.,.,TGTGCCAGCAGCTTAGGTCGTGAGTACGAGCAGTACTTC,CASSLGREYEQYF
TRBJ2-3,TRBV5-5,TRBD2,.,TGTGCCAGCAGCTTGCCCAGCGGGACCACAGATACGCAGTATTTT,CASSLPSGTTDTQYF
TRBJ2-1,TRBV14,.,.,TGTGCCAGCAGCCAAGGAAGTTGGACTGGAACCTACAATGAGCAGTTCTTC,CASSQGSWTGTYNEQFF
TRBJ1-2,TRBV27,TRBD1,.,TGTGCCAGCAGCCCTCGTCCGGGGACAGGAGATAGCTACACCTTC,CASSPRPGTGDSYTF
TRBJ2-7,TRBV7-8,.,once,TGTGCCAGCAGCCGCGCGGGGTGGCCGGACGAGCAGTACTTC,CASSRAGWPDEQYF
TRBJ2-7,TRBV2,.,.,TGTGCCAGCAGTGGGGAGCCCTACGAGCAGTACTTC,CASSGEPYEQYF
TRBJ1-5,TRBV19,TRBD1,.,TGTGCCAGTAGTACCCTCGGCGGGACAGGGGATTTGTTGCAGCCCCAGCATTTT,CASSTLGGTGDLLQPQHF
TRBJ1-5,TRBV5-8,.,.,TGTGCCAGCAGCTTGGTGTACGGGAGGGATAGCAATCAGCCCCAGCATTTT,CASSLVYGRDSNQPQHF
TRBJ2-7,TRBV5-6,.,once,TGTGCCAGCAGGGGATGGACAGCCGATTTCTACGAGCAGTACTTC,CASRGWTADFYEQYF